This record looks at one TCR beta chain sequence and its context. Authors' processing steps: It was from reference gene primer amplification that nucleated cell counts were estimated. TCRdb's table, derived via immunoSEQ multiplex PCR, lists solely in-frame clones and lacks some. The DNA gave D and trimming, while V, J and clone size come from that table. Of roughly 190,000 clones listed, 65% to 80% are singletons. This sample is drawn from a study of blood T cell repertoires in COVID-19. Germline CDR1 and CDR2: DFQATT and SNEGSKA (reference sequence). CDR3 size: 14 residues. The germline V and J ends were trimmed by 3 bases and 0 bases, with 11 bases remaining between them.

The specimen sequenced was peripheral blood. The TCR was taken from a woman in her forties or fifties with acute or convalescent COVID-19. The chain couples TRBV20-1 to TRBJ2-5; D is possibly TRBD2 (5 bases). In DNA, the CDR3 is TGCAGTGCTAGTCCGGGGAGCTACCAAGAGACCCAGTACTTC. This translates into CSASPGSYQETQYF.